The TCR beta chain described here comes from a study of cytomegalovirus exposure and HLA in healthy donors. Findings of the study overall: As was reported, the classifier diagnosed cytomegalovirus status with high specificity and sensitivity. 87-base-pair reads could not separate some V segments, including TRBV6-2 and TRBV6-3. CMV serostatus was the only recorded immune exposure for donors.

The PCR contained 60 Vbeta and 13 Jbeta primers. The authors' processing: Counted up in a later analysis, unique TCR beta chains came to about 80 million, with about 10 million shared. Repertoires were generated with immunoSEQ multiplex PCR, while TCRdb's copy carries only in-frame clones and drops some. V and J calls plus clone size are reproduced from that table; the DNA served to infer D and trimming. Of 90,000 to 150,000 clones in the sample, 80% to 85% were seen once. V lost 4 bases to trimming and J lost 3 bases, with 6 bases between them. The CDR3 covers 12 residues. Germline CDR1 WNHNN, CDR2 SYGVQD (reference sequence). Of note for this clone: Its antigen remains unknown.

Sequenced input: PBMCs. J is TRBJ1-1 and V is TRBV10-1; no definite D call. The TCR sequence derives from a woman between 40 and 55 years old in good health and CMV-seronegative. CDR3 in amino acids: CASSVGDTEAFF. The CDR3 coding sequence is TGCGCCAGCAGTGTTGGAGACACTGAAGCTTTCTTT.